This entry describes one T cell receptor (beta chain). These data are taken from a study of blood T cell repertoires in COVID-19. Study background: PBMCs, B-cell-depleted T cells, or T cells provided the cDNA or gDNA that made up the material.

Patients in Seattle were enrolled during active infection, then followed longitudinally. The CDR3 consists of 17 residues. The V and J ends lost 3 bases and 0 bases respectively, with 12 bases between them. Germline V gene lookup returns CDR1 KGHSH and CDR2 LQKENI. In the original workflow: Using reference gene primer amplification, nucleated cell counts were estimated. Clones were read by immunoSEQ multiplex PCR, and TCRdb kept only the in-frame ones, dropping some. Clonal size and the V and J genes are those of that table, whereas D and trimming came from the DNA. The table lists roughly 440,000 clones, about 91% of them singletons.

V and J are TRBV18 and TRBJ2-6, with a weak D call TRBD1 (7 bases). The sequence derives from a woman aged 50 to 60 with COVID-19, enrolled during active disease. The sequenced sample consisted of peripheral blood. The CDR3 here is CASSPQGGRSGANVLTF. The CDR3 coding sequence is TGTGCCAGCTCACCGCAGGGGGGCCGCTCTGGGGCCAACGTCCTGACTTTC.